This TCR beta chain is drawn from a study of technical replicates of blood from a handful of donors. Assay used: immunoSEQ multiplex PCR; TCRdb lists only in-frame clones, some missing. The profile shows nearly 95,000 clones, about 95% of them singletons. This CDR3 comprises 14 residues. Per germline, CDR1 SGDLS and CDR2 YYNGEE. The V end was cut by 0 bases, the J end by 6 bases, with 13 bases between. The TCR sequence derives from a human donor in good health. The sample comprised T cells isolated from PBMCs. V and J are TRBV9 and TRBJ2-7; D call uncertain. The CDR3 region is CASSVATESGEQYF. CDR3 nucleotides: TGTGCCAGCAGCGTAGCTACGGAGAGTGGCGAGCAGTACTTC.